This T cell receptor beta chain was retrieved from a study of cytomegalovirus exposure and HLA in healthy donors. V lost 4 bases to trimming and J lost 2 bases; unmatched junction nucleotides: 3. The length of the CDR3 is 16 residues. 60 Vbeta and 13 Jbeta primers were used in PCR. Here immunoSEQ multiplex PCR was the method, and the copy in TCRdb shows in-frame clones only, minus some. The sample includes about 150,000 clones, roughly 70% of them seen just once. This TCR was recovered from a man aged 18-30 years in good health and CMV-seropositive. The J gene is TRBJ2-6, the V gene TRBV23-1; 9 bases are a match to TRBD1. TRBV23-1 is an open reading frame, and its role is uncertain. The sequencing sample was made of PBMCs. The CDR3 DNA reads TGCGCCAGCAGTCTCCACAGGGGGCCTGGGGCCAACGTCCTGACTTTC. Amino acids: CASSLHRGPGANVLTF.